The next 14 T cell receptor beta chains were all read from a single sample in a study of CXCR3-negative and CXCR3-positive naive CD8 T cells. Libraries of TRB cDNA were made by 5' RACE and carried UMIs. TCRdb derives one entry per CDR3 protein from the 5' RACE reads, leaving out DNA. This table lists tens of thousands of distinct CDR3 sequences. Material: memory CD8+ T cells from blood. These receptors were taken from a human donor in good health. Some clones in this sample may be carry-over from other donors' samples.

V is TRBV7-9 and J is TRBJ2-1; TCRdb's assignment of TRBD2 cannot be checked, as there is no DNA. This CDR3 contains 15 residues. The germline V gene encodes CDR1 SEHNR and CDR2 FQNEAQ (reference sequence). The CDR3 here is CASWPSGPFYNEQFF.

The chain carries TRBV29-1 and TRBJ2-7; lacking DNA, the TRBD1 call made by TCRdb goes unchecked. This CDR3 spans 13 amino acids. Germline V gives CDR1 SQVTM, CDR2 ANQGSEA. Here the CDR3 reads CSVLGAGSGEQYF.

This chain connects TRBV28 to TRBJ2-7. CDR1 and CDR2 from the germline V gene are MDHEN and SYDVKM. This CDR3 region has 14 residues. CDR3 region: CASSYQRSSYEQYF.

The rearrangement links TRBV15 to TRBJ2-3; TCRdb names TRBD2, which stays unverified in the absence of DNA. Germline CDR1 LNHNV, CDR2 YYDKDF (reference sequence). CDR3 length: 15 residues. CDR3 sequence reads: CATSRAERTTDTQYF.

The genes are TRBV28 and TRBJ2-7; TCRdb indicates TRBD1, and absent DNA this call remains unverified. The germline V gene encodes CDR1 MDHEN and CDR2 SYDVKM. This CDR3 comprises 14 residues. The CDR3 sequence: CAHSPGAGGHEQYF.

CDR3 in amino acids: CASSLAGGRARDYEQYF. V gene TRBV7-9 combines with J gene TRBJ2-7; there is no DNA to check the TCRdb D call of TRBD1. This CDR3 comprises 17 residues. Germline V CDR1 and CDR2: SEHNR, FQNEAQ (reference sequence).

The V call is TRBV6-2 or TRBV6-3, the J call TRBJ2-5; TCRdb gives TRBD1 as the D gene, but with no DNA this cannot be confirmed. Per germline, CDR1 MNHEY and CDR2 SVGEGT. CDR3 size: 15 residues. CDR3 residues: CASSYGQGSGETQYF.

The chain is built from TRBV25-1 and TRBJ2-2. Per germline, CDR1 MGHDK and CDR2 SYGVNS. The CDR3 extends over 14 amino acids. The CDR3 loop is CASSLGGNTGELFF.

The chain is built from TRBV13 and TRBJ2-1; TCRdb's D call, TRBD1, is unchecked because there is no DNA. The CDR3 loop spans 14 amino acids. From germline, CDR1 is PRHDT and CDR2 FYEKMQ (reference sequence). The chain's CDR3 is CASSSGTGGDEQFF. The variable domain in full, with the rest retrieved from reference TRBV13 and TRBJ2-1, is AAGVIQSPRHLIKEKRETATLKCYPIPRHDTVYWYQQGPGQDPQFLISFYEKMQSDKGSIPDRFSAQQFSDYHSELNMSSLELGDSALYFCASSSGTGGDEQFFGPGTRLTVL.

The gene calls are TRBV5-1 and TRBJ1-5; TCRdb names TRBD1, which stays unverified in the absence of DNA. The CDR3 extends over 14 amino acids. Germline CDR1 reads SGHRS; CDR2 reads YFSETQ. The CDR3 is CASSYDPTGQPQHF.

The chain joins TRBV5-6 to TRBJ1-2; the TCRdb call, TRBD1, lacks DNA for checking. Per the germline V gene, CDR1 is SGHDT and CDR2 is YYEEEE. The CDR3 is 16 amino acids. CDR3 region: CASSLVGTVFGEGYTF.

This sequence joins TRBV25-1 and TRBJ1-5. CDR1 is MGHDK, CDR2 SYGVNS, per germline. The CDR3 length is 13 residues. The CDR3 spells CASGWGSNQPQHF. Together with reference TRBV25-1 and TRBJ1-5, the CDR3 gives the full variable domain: EADIYQTPRYLVIGTGKKITLECSQTMGHDKMYWYQQDPGMELHLIHYSYGVNSTEKGDLSSESTVSRIRTEHFPLTLESARPSHTSQYLCASGWGSNQPQHFGDGTRLSIL.

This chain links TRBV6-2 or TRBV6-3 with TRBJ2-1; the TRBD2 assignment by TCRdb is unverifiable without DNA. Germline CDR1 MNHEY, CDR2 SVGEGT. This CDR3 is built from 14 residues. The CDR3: CASTVAGEPNEQFF.

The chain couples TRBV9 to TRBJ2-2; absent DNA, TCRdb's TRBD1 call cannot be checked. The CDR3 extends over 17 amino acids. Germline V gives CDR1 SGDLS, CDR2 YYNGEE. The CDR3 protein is CAGSPRGQGAETGELFF.